This TCR beta chain was identified in a study of CD8+ T cells in alopecia areata (dated by TCRdb to between 2018 and 2020). The study in broad terms: The treated patients took part in an open-label pilot trial in which moderate-to-severe alopecia areata was treated with oral tofacitinib at 5 to 10 mg twice daily. Tofacitinib was given for 6 to 18 months, followed by 6 months of follow-up off drug to assess delayed response and recurrence. In treated patients, disease severity was measured using the SALT score, which gives the percentage of scalp surface area affected. To study T cell clonal expansion in alopecia areata, the researchers applied high-throughput TCRbeta sequencing to both the C3H/HeJ mouse model and human patients. Human TCRbeta sequencing covered scalp tissue and sorted CD4+ and CD8+ peripheral blood T cells from patchy and totalis/universalis alopecia areata patients and healthy controls. Patients on tofacitinib were biopsied at baseline and after 4 and 24 weeks of treatment, and several of the patients also had a later scalp biopsy. Scalp clonality was compared among normal scalp (n=4), patchy alopecia areata scalp (n=8), and alopecia totalis/universalis scalp (n=8). The RNA source kit depended on sample type: the PAXgene miRNA kit for fixed scalp, the miRNeasy kit for PBMCs, and the RNeasy kit for mouse skin. immunoSEQ multiplex PCR using 35 Vbeta forward primers and 13 Jbeta reverse primers was used to amplify TCRbeta CDR3 regions. Beyond this particular receptor, the publication reports: During tofacitinib treatment, many expanded lesional clones stuck around in both scalp and blood, and this persistence may partly explain why relapse happens after treatment is stopped. Because the treated cohort was small and had just a single nonresponder, larger studies are needed to establish links between baseline CD8+ expansion and response. Scalp TCR repertoire analysis is complicated because resident alphabeta T cells in normal human skin are also sequenced, whereas mouse skin is dominated by gammadelta T cells. TCR sequences shared between patients were less clear than in mice, possibly partly because of HLA diversity in the patient population. Tofacitinib significantly decreased scalp clonality and the number of expanded CD8+ clones among the top 100 scalp clones. Lesional scalp, especially in alopecia totalis/universalis, showed higher clonality and more expanded CD8+ clones than normal scalp, suggesting antigenic drive.

The time point label, as the study defines it: about 25 weeks on oral tofacitinib. Interpreted using the paper, the treatment or condition label stands for: oral pan-JAK inhibitor, 5-10 mg twice daily. Lesional scalp punch biopsies and peripheral blood were collected from alopecia areata patients. After PBMCs were isolated by density centrifugation and stained for CD3, CD4 and CD8, a FACSAria was used to sort CD4+ and CD8+ T cells. Library prep was done by the immunoSEQ multiplex PCR assay. RNA was extracted from all samples and reverse transcribed into cDNA as template for TCR sequencing. SuperScript III was used to make first-strand cDNA, primed with a 2:1 mix of oligo-dT and random hexamers. A synthetic immune receptor repertoire was used to measure amplification bias, and any remaining bias was corrected computationally. The original methods were these. Raw reads were preprocessed for error removal, and CDR3 was defined according to IMGT conventions as running from the conserved cysteine to phenylalanine. Clonality was computed as 1 minus the Shannon entropy, with the entropy normalized by log2 of the number of productive unique TCRs. Whether scalp clones were CD4 or CD8 was inferred by matching scalp TCRbeta sequences against CD4 and CD8 repertoires sorted from blood. Held by TCRdb, this immuneACCESS table contains in-frame sequences only and omits some clones. Under half of the omission traces to an unresolved V gene where checked; the cause of the rest is unknown. V and J calls and clone size are given by that table; D and trimming were obtained from the DNA. The sample includes about 110,000 clones, with about 60% observed a single time. The ten largest clones take up less than 15% of the sample.

CDR1 MNHNS and CDR2 SASEGT are derived from the germline V gene. V is cut by 8 bases and J by 6 bases, and the space between the germline ends is 18 bases. Inclusive of the bounding cysteine and phenylalanine, the CDR3 is 14 residues long. The CDR3 DNA has 42 bases and is translated from base 1. Comment on this clone: Its antigen is still unknown. The sample holds no much larger clone one base away, and base qualities are not on file.

The chain couples TRBV6-1 to TRBJ2-3; no D gene can be assigned with confidence. The specimen comprised CD8+ T cells sorted from blood, sampled at week 24, from a patient treated with tofacitinib. The TCR was taken from a human donor with alopecia areata. The DNA sequence is given as TGTGCCAGCTCGCCCGTTGCAGGTTGGGATACGCAGTATTTT. Its protein product is CASSPVAGWDTQYF.